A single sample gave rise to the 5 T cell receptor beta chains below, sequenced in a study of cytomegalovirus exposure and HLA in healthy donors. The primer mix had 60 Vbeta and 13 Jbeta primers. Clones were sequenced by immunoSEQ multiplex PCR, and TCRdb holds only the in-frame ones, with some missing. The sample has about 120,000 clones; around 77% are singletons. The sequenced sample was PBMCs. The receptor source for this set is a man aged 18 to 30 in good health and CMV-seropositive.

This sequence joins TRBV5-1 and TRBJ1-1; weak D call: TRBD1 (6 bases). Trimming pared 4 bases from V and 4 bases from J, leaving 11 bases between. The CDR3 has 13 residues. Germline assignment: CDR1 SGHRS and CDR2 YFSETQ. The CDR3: CASSPDRPTEAFF. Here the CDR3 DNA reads TGCGCCAGCAGCCCGGACAGACCCACTGAAGCTTTCTTT.

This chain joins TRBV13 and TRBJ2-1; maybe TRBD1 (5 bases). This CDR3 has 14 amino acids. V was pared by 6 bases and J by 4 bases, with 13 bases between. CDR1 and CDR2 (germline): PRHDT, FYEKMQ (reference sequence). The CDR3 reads CASRPRGKYNEQFF. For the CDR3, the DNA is TGTGCCAGCAGGCCAAGGGGTAAGTACAATGAGCAGTTCTTC.

CDR3 region: CASSLGPSSTVAFF. In DNA form, the CDR3 reads TGTGCCAGCAGTTTAGGCCCATCCTCCACCGTTGCTTTCTTT. The J gene is TRBJ1-1, the V gene TRBV27; the D is unclear. V was clipped by 2 bases and J by 11 bases, with 18 bases between them. The CDR3 totals 14 residues. Germline V gene sequence: CDR1 MNHEY, CDR2 SMNVEV (reference sequence).

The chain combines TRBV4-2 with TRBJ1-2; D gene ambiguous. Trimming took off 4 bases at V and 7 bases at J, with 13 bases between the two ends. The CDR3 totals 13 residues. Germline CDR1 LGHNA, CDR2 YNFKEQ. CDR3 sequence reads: CASSLDREGGYTF. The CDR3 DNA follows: TGTGCCAGCAGCCTGGATAGGGAGGGTGGCTACACCTTC.

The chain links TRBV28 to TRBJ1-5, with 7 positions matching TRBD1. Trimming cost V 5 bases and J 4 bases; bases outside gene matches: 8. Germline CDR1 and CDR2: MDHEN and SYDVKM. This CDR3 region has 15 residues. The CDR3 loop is CASSLQGKGNQPQHF. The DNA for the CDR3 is TGTGCCAGCAGTCTACAGGGGAAAGGGAATCAGCCCCAGCATTTT.